Sequencing of this T cell receptor beta chain was carried out in a study of T cell changes during pregnancy in multiple sclerosis. Method: immunoSEQ multiplex PCR; TCRdb's copy keeps in-frame clones and lacks some. Among some 100,000 clones listed, 94% were seen once. The ends were cut back, 1 base at V and 3 bases at J, with 7 bases in the middle. Germline values: CDR1 LNHDA, CDR2 SQIVND (reference sequence). The CDR3 spans 14 residues. This clone was found once. This TCR was sampled from a female donor with multiple sclerosis, enrolled in a pregnancy study. The sequencing used peripheral blood, collected before pregnancy. This rearrangement joins TRBV19 to TRBJ2-1, with D perhaps matching TRBD2 (5 bases). CDR3 nucleotides: TGTGCCAGTAGTATAGGAGGGCTCTACAATGAGCAGTTCTTC. It specifies CASSIGGLYNEQFF.